These 25 T cell receptor beta chains came from one sample sequenced in a study of T cell clonality in common variable immunodeficiency. General observations from the study: In common variable immunodeficiency, TCR beta chains reportedly carried fewer deletions and N-nucleotide insertions.

Measured with immunoSEQ multiplex PCR; TCRdb has only the in-frame clones, and not every one. The sample shows fewer than 30,000 clones, none of them appearing just once. The antigens for these receptors are not known. Sequenced material: peripheral blood mononuclear cells. The origin of the receptors is a human donor with common variable immunodeficiency.

This clone was counted a few times. This CDR3 reads CASSLAEREPYEQYF. CDR3 bases read: TGTGCCAGCAGCTTAGCTGAGCGGGAACCCTACGAG. This chain links TRBV7-6 with TRBJ2-7; 7 nucleotides agree with TRBD2. The missing CDR3 end, 3 residues past where the read stops, is filled in from the germline J gene. This CDR3 spans 15 amino acids. CDR1 and CDR2 (germline): SGHVS, FNYEAQ. Trimming at V came to 0 bases and at J to 2 bases, leaving 4 bases not matched to a gene.

This clone was observed many times. The read terminates 3 residues ahead of where the CDR3 ends, so the germline J gene completes it. The V call is TRBV5-1, the J call TRBJ1-2; a possible D gene is TRBD1 (5 bases). In germline, CDR1 is SGHRS, CDR2 YFSETQ. The V end lost 4 bases, the J end lost 3 bases, and 10 bases lay between the germline ends. This CDR3 has 13 amino acids. The part of the CDR3 DNA that was read is TGCGCCAGCAGCGCTGGCAGGGACTATGGC. This codes for CASSAGRDYG. The CDR3 as a whole reads CASSAGRDYGYTF.

In its sample, this clone was seen a few times. Sequencing ends 3 residues short of the CDR3 end; the germline J gene provides the rest. The V call is TRBV5-1, the J call TRBJ2-5, with D tentatively TRBD1 or TRBD2 (5 bases each). CDR1 is SGHRS and CDR2 is YFSETQ in the germline V gene. V lost 10 bases to trimming and J lost 5 bases, with 21 bases between them. This CDR3 has 14 residues. CDR3 loop: CASRGSGFLETQYF. The covered CDR3 bases are TGCGCCTCGAGGGGCTCAGGGTTCCTTGAGACC.

The table lists this clone with a few counts. Sequencing ends 3 residues short of the CDR3 end; the germline J gene provides the rest. The V call is TRBV19, the J call TRBJ1-6; the match to TRBD1 covers 7 bases. CDR1 is LNHDA and CDR2 is SQIVND in the germline V gene (reference sequence). With 7 bases clipped from V and 10 bases from J, the junction kept 10 bases outside the gene matches. The CDR3 sequence is 14 residues long. The CDR3 spells CASNVQTGASPLHF. The sequenced CDR3 bases are TGTGCCAGTAATGTACAAACAGGGGCCTCACCC.

This clone has only a few counts. The read stops 3 residues short of the end of the CDR3; the missing end is completed from the germline J gene. The rearrangement links TRBV7-2 to TRBJ1-1, with D possibly being TRBD1 (5 bases). This CDR3 contains 13 residues. Germline V CDR1 and CDR2: SGHTA, FQGNSA. V shed 1 base and J shed 3 bases, with 6 bases lying between them. The CDR3: CASSLEGHTEAFF. The CDR3 DNA, read in part, is TGTGCCAGCAGCTTAGAGGGGCACACTGAA.

A note on this clone: The CDR3 extends 3 residues past the end of the read, so its final part is completed from the germline J gene. This chain links TRBV7-6 with TRBJ1-2; possibly TRBD1 for D (5 bases). Trimming stripped 3 bases from V and 5 bases from J, with 19 bases between. The CDR3 spans 16 residues. CDR1 is SGHVS and CDR2 is FNYEAQ in the germline V gene. The sequenced part of the CDR3 DNA is TGTGCCAGCAGCTTCGGGCAGGGCGAGGCAGAGTATGGC. Its translation is CASSFGQGEAEYG. The complete CDR3 reads CASSFGQGEAEYGYTF.

This clone was seen more than once but under ten times. The read comes to an end 3 residues before the CDR3 does, leaving the germline J gene to fill in the end. The J gene is TRBJ1-1, the V gene TRBV18; 8 bases are a match to TRBD1. Germline values: CDR1 KGHSH, CDR2 LQKENI. This CDR3 contains 15 residues. The ends lost 4 bases at V and 0 bases at J; junction bases unmatched: 4. CDR3 protein: CASSLWTGLNTEAFF. The CDR3 DNA, read in part, is TGTGCCAGCTCACTGTGGACAGGGCTGAACACTGAA. Based on the CDR3 plus reference TRBV18 and TRBJ1-1, the full variable domain is NAGVMQNPRHLVRRRGQEARLRCSPMKGHSHVYWYRQLPEEGLKFMVYLQKENIIDESGMPKERFSAEFPKEGPSILRIQQVVRGDSAAYFCASSLWTGLNTEAFFGQGTRLTVV.

On this clone itself: The read ends 3 residues shy of where the CDR3 ends; the end is completed using the germline J gene. V usage is TRBV11-2 and J usage is TRBJ2-5; D is unclear. Germline V gene data show CDR1 as SGHAT and CDR2 as FQNNGV. The V and J ends lost 5 bases and 5 bases respectively, with 6 bases between them. The CDR3 loop spans 11 amino acids. CDR3 amino acids: CASSPHETQYF. The sequenced CDR3 bases are TGTGCCAGCAGCCCCCATGAGACC.

A note on this clone: The read ends 3 residues early relative to the CDR3; the germline J gene fills the gap. V and J are TRBV7-2 and TRBJ2-3; TRBD1 agrees at 8 bases. Germline V gene lookup returns CDR1 SGHTA and CDR2 FQGNSA. The J segment lost 1 base and the V segment lost 5 bases, leaving 5 bases of the junction unmatched. The CDR3 length is 15 residues. The CDR3: CASSRQGQGTDTQYF. The DNA read from the CDR3 is TGTGCCAGCAGCAGACAGGGGCAGGGCACAGATACG.

This clone was seen more than once but under ten times. Read sequence stops 3 residues before the CDR3 end, and the germline J gene provides the missing end. The chain employs TRBV19 and TRBJ2-1; maybe TRBD2 (6 bases). In germline, CDR1 is LNHDA, CDR2 SQIVND (reference sequence). Trimming cost V 5 bases and J 4 bases, with 15 bases left between them. This CDR3 has 15 residues. The DNA read from the CDR3 is TGTGCCAGTAGTGAGAGACTAGGCAAATACAATGAG. It specifies CASSERLGKYNE. The whole CDR3 is CASSERLGKYNEQFF.

Ten or more counts support this clone. The read is 3 residues too short to cover the CDR3 end, so that end is filled in from the germline J gene. V is TRBV7-3 and J is TRBJ2-1; 7 nucleotides agree with TRBD1. V lost 4 bases and J lost 8; bases outside the gene matches: 8. The CDR3 is 14 amino acids. Germline V gives CDR1 SGHTA, CDR2 FQGTGA. The CDR3 loop is CASSSRGMGYEQFF. The CDR3 DNA, read in part, is TGTGCCAGCAGCTCCAGGGGGATGGGTTATGAG.

This clone turned up a few times. The CDR3 extends 3 residues past the end of the read, so its final part is completed from the germline J gene. The rearrangement joins TRBV19 to TRBJ2-3, with TRBD2 matching 7 bases. Germline V gene data show CDR1 as LNHDA and CDR2 as SQIVND (reference sequence). The V gene end was trimmed by 0 bases and the J gene end by 8 bases; junction bases not matched to a gene: 14. The length of the CDR3 is 17 residues. The chain's CDR3 is CASSIEVAGGSSGTQYF. The part of the CDR3 DNA that was read is TGTGCCAGTAGTATAGAGGTTGCCGGCGGGAGTTCGGGTACG.

Only a few counts were recorded for this clone. The read ends 3 residues early relative to the CDR3; the germline J gene fills the gap. J is TRBJ1-1 and V is TRBV2, with TRBD1 as a possible D gene (6 bases). The CDR3 consists of 12 residues. The V end was cut by 6 bases, the J end by 6 bases, with 11 bases between. Germline assignment: CDR1 SNHLY and CDR2 FYNNEI. This CDR3 reads CASSQQGPEAFF. The CDR3 DNA, read in part, is TGTGCCAGCAGCCAACAGGGCCCTGAA.

Only a few counts were recorded for this clone. Sequencing ends 3 residues short of the CDR3 end; the germline J gene provides the rest. The rearrangement uses TRBV20-1 and TRBJ2-1, with TRBD1 identical over 9 bases. The ends lost 2 bases at V and 7 bases at J; junction bases unmatched: 9. Germline values: CDR1 DFQATT, CDR2 SNEGSKA (reference sequence). The CDR3 runs 15 residues. The CDR3 sequence is CSARRDRAVWNEQFF. Partial CDR3 DNA: TGCAGTGCTAGAAGGGACAGGGCTGTTTGGAATGAG.

With respect to this clone: The CDR3 extends 3 residues past the end of the read, so its final part is completed from the germline J gene. The chain carries TRBV7-2 and TRBJ1-2; 8 nucleotides align to TRBD1. From germline, CDR1 is SGHTA and CDR2 FQGNSA. Trimming took 4 bases from V and 2 from J; bases not matched to a gene: 3. This CDR3 comprises 14 residues. CDR3 DNA (partial): TGTGCCAGCAGCTCACAGGGGGGAAACTATGGC. Translating gives CASSSQGGNYG. The CDR3 in its entirety is CASSSQGGNYGYTF.

This clone has at least ten counts. The read stops 3 residues short of the end of the CDR3; the missing end is completed from the germline J gene. The gene calls are TRBV7-6 and TRBJ2-7, with 8 positions matching TRBD1. From germline, CDR1 is SGHVS and CDR2 FNYEAQ. This CDR3 comprises 15 residues. The trim removed 5 bases at V and 1 base at J, leaving 7 bases unmatched. The CDR3 region is CASSRGTGPSYEQYF. CDR3 bases read: TGTGCCAGCAGCAGAGGGACAGGCCCGTCCTACGAG.

Note on this clone: The read stops 3 residues short of the end of the CDR3; the missing end is completed from the germline J gene. The chain couples TRBV5-1 to TRBJ2-1, with 9 nucleotides matching TRBD1. The germline V gene has CDR1 SGHRS and CDR2 YFSETQ. The CDR3 is made up of 15 amino acids. V was clipped by 4 bases and J by 2 bases; unmatched bases: 4. The CDR3 sequence: CASSGTGGAYNEQFF. CDR3 DNA (partial): TGCGCCAGCAGCGGTACAGGGGGCGCCTACAATGAG.

This clone is labeled medium-sized. The read terminates 3 residues before the CDR3 end, so the remaining end is supplied by the germline J gene. This sequence joins TRBV28 and TRBJ2-5, with a weak D call TRBD1 (6 bases). Germline V gene lookup returns CDR1 MDHEN and CDR2 SYDVKM. V was clipped by 5 bases and J by 4 bases, with 8 bases between them. This CDR3 has 12 amino acids. CDR3 loop: CASSGDTETQYF. The covered CDR3 bases are TGTGCCAGCAGTGGGGACACAGAGACC. Full variable domain (missing parts from reference TRBV28 and TRBJ2-5): DVKVTQSSRYLVKRTGEKVFLECVQDMDHENMFWYRQDPGLGLRLIYFSYDVKMKEKGDIPEGYSVSREKKERFSLILESASTNQTSMYLCASSGDTETQYFGPGTRLLVL.

This clone was detected only a few times. Sequencing ends 3 residues short of the CDR3 end; the germline J gene provides the rest. The chain joins TRBV6-2 or TRBV6-3 to TRBJ1-6; D gene uncertain. CDR1 and CDR2 (germline): MNHEY, SVGEGT. V was clipped by 8 bases and J by 10 bases, with 15 bases between them. This CDR3 is 13 amino acids long. The CDR3 DNA, read in part, is TGTGCCAGCCCCCACCCCCGGGGATCACCC. Protein product: CASPHPRGSP. The full CDR3 protein reads CASPHPRGSPLHF.

As concerns this clone: The CDR3 end lies 3 residues beyond the end of the read and is filled in from the germline J gene. The rearrangement joins TRBV7-7 to TRBJ2-5, with 8 bases fitting TRBD2. J gave up 0 bases and V 2 bases, and 2 bases lay outside the gene matches. The CDR3 runs to 15 residues. CDR1 SSHAT and CDR2 FNYEAQ come from the germline V gene (reference sequence). The part of the CDR3 DNA that was read is TGTGCCAGCAGCTTACGGGAGGGGTACCAAGAGACC. Translation: CASSLREGYQET. The CDR3, in full, reads CASSLREGYQETQYF.

This clone was detected a few times. Partial CDR3 DNA: TGTGCCAGTAGAAGACAGGGGAGCACAGATACG. Amino acids: CASRRQGSTDT. In full, the CDR3 is CASRRQGSTDTQYF. The genes are TRBV19 and TRBJ2-3; TRBD1 matches 8 bases. The read ends 3 residues before the CDR3 terminus; that terminus is restored from the germline J gene. Germline V lookup: CDR1 LNHDA, CDR2 SQIVND (reference sequence). CDR3 size: 14 residues. The trim removed 6 bases at V and 0 bases at J, leaving 2 bases unmatched.

This clone has ten or more counts. The read is 3 residues too short to cover the CDR3 end, so that end is filled in from the germline J gene. V gene TRBV29-1 combines with J gene TRBJ2-1; TRBD2 agrees at 8 bases. V lost 6 bases to trimming and J lost 4 bases; unmatched junction nucleotides: 11. The CDR3 sequence is 15 residues long. Germline lookup yields CDR1 SQVTM and CDR2 ANQGSEA. The sequenced CDR3 bases are TGCAGCGTCCTGAGCGGGGGAGGACGTTACAATGAG. This encodes CSVLSGGGRYNE. The full CDR3 reads CSVLSGGGRYNEQFF.

Regarding this clone: With the read ending 3 residues before the CDR3 end, the germline J gene is used to fill in that end. The V call is TRBV18, the J call TRBJ2-7; 8 nucleotides line up with TRBD2. The CDR3 covers 16 residues. Looked up from germline, CDR1 is KGHSH and CDR2 is LQKENI. V lost 3 bases and J lost 3; bases outside the gene matches: 10. CDR3 DNA (partial): TGTGCCAGCTCACCGGCAAAGGCGGGAGGAGTCTACGAG. It codes for CASSPAKAGGVYE. The CDR3 in its entirety is CASSPAKAGGVYEQYF.

On this clone itself: The read gets to within 3 residues of the CDR3 end, and the germline J gene fills in the rest. The chain recombines TRBV7-9 with TRBJ1-2, with 7 bases matching TRBD1. Germline V gene lookup returns CDR1 SEHNR and CDR2 FQNEAQ (reference sequence). J lost 2 bases, V lost 6 bases, and 0 bases had no gene match. The CDR3 totals 12 residues. CDR3 protein: CASRGQNYGYTF. Partial CDR3 DNA: TGTGCCAGCAGGGGACAGAACTATGGC.

This clone showed up just a few times. The read terminates 3 residues before the CDR3 end, so the remaining end is supplied by the germline J gene. The chain carries TRBV2 and TRBJ2-5; D perhaps matches TRBD1 (6 bases). This CDR3 region has 12 residues. Between the trimmed V and J ends, which lost 8 bases and 7 bases, there was a span of 14 bases. Germline V lookup: CDR1 SNHLY, CDR2 FYNNEI. The CDR3 DNA, read in part, is TGTGCCAGCGACCAGACAGGTTGGACC. Protein sequence: CASDQTGWT. The whole CDR3 region reads CASDQTGWTQYF.